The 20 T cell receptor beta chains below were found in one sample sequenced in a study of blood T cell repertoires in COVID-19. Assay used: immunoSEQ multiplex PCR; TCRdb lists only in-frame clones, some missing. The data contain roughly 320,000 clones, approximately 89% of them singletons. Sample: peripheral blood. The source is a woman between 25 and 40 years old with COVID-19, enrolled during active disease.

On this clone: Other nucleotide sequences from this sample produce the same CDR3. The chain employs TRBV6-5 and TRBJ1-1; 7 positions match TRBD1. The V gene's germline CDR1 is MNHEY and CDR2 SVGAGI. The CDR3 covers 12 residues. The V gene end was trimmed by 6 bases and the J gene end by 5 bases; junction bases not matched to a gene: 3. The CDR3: CASSPTGTEAFF. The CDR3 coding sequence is TGTGCCAGCAGCCCGACAGGGACTGAAGCTTTCTTT.

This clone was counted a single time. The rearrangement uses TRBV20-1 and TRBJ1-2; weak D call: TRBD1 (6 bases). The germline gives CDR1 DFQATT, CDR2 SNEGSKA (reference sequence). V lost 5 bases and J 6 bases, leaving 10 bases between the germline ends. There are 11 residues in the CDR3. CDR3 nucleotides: TGCAGTGCTGTATACAGGGATGGCTACACCTTC. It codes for CSAVYRDGYTF.

The CDR3 reads CASTRSTGTGGRANYGYTF. DNA for the CDR3: TGTGCCAGCACTCGAAGCACCGGGACAGGGGGAAGAGCTAACTATGGCTACACCTTC. The V and J genes are TRBV6-6 and TRBJ1-2, with 11 nucleotides matching TRBD1. The CDR3 runs to 19 residues. With 7 bases clipped from V and 0 bases from J, the junction kept 16 bases outside the gene matches. Germline V gives CDR1 MNHNY, CDR2 SVGAGI (reference sequence).

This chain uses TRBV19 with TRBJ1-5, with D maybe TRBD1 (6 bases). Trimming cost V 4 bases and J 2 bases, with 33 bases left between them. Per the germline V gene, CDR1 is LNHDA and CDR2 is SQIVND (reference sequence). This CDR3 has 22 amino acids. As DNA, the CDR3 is TGTGCCAGTAGTAATTTGGGACTTGGTTCTAAGGGGGGGGATTATCGCAATCAGCCCCAGCATTTT. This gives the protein CASSNLGLGSKGGDYRNQPQHF.

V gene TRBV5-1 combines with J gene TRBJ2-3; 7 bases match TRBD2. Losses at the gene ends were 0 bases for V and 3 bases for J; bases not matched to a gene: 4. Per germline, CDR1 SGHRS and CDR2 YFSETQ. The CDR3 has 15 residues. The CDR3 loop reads CASSLGRERTDTQYF. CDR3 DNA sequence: TGCGCCAGCAGCTTGGGGCGGGAGAGGACAGATACGCAGTATTTT.

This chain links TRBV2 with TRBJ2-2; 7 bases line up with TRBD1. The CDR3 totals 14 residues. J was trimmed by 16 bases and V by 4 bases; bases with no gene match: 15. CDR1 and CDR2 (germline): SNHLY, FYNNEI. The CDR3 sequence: CASSGGQPLPRSFF. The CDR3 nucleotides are TGTGCCAGCAGTGGGGGACAGCCGTTACCCAGGTCGTTTTTT.

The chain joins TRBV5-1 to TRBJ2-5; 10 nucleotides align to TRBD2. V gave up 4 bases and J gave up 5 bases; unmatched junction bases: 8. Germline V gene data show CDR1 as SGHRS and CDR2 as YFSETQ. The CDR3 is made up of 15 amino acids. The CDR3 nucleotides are TGCGCCAGCAGCCCCAGCGGGGGGGCCGTGGAGACCCAGTACTTC. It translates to CASSPSGGAVETQYF.

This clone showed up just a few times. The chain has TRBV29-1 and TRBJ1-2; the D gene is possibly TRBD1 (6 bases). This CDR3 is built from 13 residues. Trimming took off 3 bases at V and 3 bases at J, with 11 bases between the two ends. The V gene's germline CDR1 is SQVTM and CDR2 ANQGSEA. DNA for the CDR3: TGCAGCGTTGAGCATGGACAGTACTATGGCTACACCTTC. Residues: CSVEHGQYYGYTF.

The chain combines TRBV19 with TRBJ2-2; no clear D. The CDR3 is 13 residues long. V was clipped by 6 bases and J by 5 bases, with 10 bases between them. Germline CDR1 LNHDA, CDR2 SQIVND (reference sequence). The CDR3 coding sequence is TGTGCCAGTAGCACCCAGAGGACCGGGGAGCTGTTTTTT. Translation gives CASSTQRTGELFF. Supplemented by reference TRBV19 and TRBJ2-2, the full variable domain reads DGGITQSPKYLFRKEGQNVTLSCEQNLNHDAMYWYRQDPGQGLRLIYYSQIVNDFQKGDIAEGYSVSREKKESFPLTVTSAQKNPTAFYLCASSTQRTGELFFGEGSRLTVL.

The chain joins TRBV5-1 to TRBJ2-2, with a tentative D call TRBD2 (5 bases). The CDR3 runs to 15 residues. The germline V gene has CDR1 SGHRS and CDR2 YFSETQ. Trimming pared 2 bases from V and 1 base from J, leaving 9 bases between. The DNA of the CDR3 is TGCGCCAGCAGCTTAAAACTAGGGAACACCGGGGAGCTGTTTTTT. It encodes CASSLKLGNTGELFF.

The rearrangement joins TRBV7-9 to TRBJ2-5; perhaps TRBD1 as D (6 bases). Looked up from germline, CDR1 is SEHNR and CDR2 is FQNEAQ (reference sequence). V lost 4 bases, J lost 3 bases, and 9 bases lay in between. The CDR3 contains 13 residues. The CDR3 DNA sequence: TGTGCCAGCAGCTCGAGACAGGAAGAGACCCAGTACTTC. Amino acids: CASSSRQEETQYF. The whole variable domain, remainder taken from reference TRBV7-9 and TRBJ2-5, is DTGVSQNPRHKITKRGQNVTFRCDPISEHNRLYWYRQTLGQGPEFLTYFQNEAQLEKSRLLSDRFSAERPKGSFSTLEIQRTEQGDSAMYLCASSSRQEETQYFGPGTRLLVL.

CDR3 region: CASSLGGGSTDTQYF. The CDR3 nucleotides read TGCGCCAGCAGCTTGGGGGGCGGTAGCACAGATACGCAGTATTTT. The V gene is TRBV5-1, the J gene TRBJ2-3; tentative D call: TRBD1 (5 bases). Germline V gene lookup returns CDR1 SGHRS and CDR2 YFSETQ. V shed 0 bases and J shed 0 bases, with 8 bases lying between them. The CDR3 consists of 15 residues.

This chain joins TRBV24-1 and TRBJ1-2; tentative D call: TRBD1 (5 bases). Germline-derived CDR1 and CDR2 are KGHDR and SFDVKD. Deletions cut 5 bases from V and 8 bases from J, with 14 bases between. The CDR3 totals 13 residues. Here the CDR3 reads CATSVPGGLGYTF. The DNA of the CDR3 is TGTGCCACCAGTGTCCCCGGGGGTTTGGGCTACACCTTC.

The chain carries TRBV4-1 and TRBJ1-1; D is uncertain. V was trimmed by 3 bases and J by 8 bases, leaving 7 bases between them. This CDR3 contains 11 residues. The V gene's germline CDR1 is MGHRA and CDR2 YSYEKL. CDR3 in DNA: TGCGCCAGCAGCCACCGCGAAGAAGCTTTCTTT. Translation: CASSHREEAFF.

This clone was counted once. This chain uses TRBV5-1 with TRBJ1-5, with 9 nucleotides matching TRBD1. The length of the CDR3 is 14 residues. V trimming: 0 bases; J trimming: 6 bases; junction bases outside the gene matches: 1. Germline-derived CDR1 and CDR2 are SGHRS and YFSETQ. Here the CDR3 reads CASSLGQGVQPQHF. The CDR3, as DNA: TGCGCCAGCAGCTTGGGACAGGGGGTTCAGCCCCAGCATTTT. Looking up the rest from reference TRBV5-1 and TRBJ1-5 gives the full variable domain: KAGVTQTPRYLIKTRGQQVTLSCSPISGHRSVSWYQQTPGQGLQFLFEYFSETQRNKGNFPGRFSGRQFSNSRSEMNVSTLELGDSALYLCASSLGQGVQPQHFGDGTRLSIL.

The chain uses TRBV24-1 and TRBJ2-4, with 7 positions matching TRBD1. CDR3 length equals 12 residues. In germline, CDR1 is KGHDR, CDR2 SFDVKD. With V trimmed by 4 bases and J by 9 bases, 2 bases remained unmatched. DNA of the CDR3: TGTGCCACCAGTGAGACAGGGTTCATTCAGTACTTC. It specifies CATSETGFIQYF.

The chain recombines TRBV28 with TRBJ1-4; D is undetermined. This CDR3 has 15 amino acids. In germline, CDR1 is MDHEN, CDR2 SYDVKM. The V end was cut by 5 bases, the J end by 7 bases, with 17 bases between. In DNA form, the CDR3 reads TGTGCCAGCAGTCAAGGAGGAGGTGGTACTGAAAAACTGTTTTTT. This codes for CASSQGGGGTEKLFF.

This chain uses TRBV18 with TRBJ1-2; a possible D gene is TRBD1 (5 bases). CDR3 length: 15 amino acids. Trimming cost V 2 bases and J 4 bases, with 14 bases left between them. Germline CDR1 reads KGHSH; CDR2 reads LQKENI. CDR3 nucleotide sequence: TGTGCCAGCTCACCAAATGCTGACAGAAGCTATGGCTACACCTTC. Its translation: CASSPNADRSYGYTF. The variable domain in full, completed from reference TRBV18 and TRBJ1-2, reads NAGVMQNPRHLVRRRGQEARLRCSPMKGHSHVYWYRQLPEEGLKFMVYLQKENIIDESGMPKERFSAEFPKEGPSILRIQQVVRGDSAAYFCASSPNADRSYGYTFGSGTRLTVV.

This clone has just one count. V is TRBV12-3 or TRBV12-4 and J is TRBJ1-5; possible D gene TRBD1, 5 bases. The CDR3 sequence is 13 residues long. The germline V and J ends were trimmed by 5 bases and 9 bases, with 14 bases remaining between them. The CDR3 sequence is CASSPGQGRPQHF. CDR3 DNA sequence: TGTGCCAGCAGTCCGGGCCAGGGCCGGCCCCAGCATTTT.

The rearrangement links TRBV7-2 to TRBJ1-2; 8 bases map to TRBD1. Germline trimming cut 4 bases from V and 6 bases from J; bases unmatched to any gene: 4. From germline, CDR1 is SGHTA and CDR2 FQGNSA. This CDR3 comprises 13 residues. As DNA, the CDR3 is TGTGCCAGCAGCTCAACGACAGGGGATGGCTACACCTTC. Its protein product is CASSSTTGDGYTF.